What follows is one T cell receptor beta chain and its context. Its antigen is as yet unknown. This specimen comes from a study of beta chain features in type 1 diabetes. TCRB transcripts that were expressed got sequenced, as all of the isolated RNA had been reverse transcribed. Measured with immunoSEQ multiplex PCR; TCRdb has only the in-frame clones, and not every one. Altogether more than 150,000 clones are present, 11% being singletons, with the ten largest covering 2% to 2.5%. Findings of the study overall: People with Type 1 diabetes carried modestly yet significantly shorter TCRB CDR3s in all four CD4+ subsets.

This CDR3 contains 12 residues. Germline-derived CDR1 and CDR2 are LNHDA and SQIVND (reference sequence). Trimming took off 6 bases at V and 8 bases at J, with 11 bases between the two ends. The sequence derives from a man younger than 30 in good health. The chain is built from TRBV19 and TRBJ1-5, with D uncertain. Sequencing was performed on central memory CD4+ T cells from blood. CDR3: CASSTWEKPQHF. The DNA of the CDR3 is TGTGCCAGTAGCACGTGGGAAAAGCCCCAGCATTTT.